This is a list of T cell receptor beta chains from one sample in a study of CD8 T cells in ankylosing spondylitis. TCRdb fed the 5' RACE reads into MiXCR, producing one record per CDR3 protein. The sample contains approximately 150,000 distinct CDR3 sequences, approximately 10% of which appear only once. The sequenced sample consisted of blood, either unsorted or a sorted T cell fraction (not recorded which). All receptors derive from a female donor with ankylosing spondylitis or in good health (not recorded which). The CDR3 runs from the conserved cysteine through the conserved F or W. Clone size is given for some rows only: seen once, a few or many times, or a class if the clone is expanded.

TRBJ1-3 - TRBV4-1 CASSLDLSSGNTIYF
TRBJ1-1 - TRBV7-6 CASSLGGGPEAFF
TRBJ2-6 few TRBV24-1 CATSPGQLSGANVLTF
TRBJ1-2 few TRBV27 CATHPRWGSYGYTF
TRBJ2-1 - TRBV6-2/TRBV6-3 CASSSLEYNEQFF
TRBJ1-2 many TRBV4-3 CASSQGTGTDGYTF
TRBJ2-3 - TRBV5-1 CASSKQDRTRSDTQYF
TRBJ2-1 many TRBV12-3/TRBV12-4 CASSLTGSYNEQFF
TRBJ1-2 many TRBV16 CASSPAANYGYTF
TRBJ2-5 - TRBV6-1 CASTETGGNQETQYF
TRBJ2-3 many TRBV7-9 CASSLDTGLTDTQYF
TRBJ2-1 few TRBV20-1 CSARDRSNLYNEQFF
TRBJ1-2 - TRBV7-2 CASSFYLTAKENGYTF
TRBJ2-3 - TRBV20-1 CSASGDTQYF
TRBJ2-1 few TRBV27 CASSLSYRGNEQFF
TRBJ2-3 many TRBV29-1 CSVEDLPEPSTDTQYF
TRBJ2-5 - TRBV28 CASSRLQVSETQYF
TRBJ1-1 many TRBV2 CASVRGMNTEAFF
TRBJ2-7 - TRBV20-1 CSARYLAGSYEQYF
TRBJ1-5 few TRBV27 CASGRQGNQPQHF
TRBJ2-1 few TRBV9 CASSVTNNEQFF
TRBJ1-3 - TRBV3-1 CASSQGVGNTIYF
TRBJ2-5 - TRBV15 CATSIDRGFEETQYF
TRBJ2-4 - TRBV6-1 CASNPYETGKAKNIQYF
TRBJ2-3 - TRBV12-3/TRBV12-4 CASSPGFTDTQYF
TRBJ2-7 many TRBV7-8 CASRIAERDEQYF
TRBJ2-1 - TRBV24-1 CATNGGVDNEQFF
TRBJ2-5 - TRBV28 CASSSRGGLAGIGTQYF
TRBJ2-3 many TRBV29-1 CSAAISGSDTQYF
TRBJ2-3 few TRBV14 CASSQDLVYGRTDTQYF
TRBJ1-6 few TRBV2 CASSERGIHSPLHF
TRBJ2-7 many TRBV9 CASSVGPDPRGEQYF
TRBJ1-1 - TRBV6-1 CASSRGSQPEAFF
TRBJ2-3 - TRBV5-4 CASSLLAGGPKDTQYF
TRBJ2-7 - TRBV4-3 CASSQGLAGEGIYEQYF
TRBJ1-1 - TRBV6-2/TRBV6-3 CASSYSEQGVTNTEAFF
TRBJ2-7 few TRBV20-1 CSARDLDSGYEQYF
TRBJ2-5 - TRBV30 CAIQGAPQETQYF
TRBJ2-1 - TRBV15 CATSRGVEQFF
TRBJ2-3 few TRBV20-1 CSAGDVTDTQYF
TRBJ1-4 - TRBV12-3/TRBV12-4 CASSDSGTANEKLFF
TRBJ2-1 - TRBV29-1 CSVSRTSGGDDQFF
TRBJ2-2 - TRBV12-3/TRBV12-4 CASSFGSVSGELFF
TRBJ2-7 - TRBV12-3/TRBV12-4 CASSSVGPDSYEQYF
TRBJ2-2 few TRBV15 CATSRAGTGDTGELFF
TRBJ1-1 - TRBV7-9 CASSLDPGSMNTEAFF
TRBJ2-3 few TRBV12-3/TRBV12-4 CASRGIDTQYF
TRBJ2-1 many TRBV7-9 CASRPGLGSYNEQFF
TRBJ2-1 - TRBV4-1 CASSQVPTEQFF
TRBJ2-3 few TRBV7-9 CASSLGVSPSTDTQYF
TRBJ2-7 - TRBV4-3 CASSQGSGRANEQYF
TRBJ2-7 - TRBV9 CASSPGTEQYSYEQYF
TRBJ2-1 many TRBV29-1 CSAWRGLAVPYNEQFF
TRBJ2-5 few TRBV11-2 CASSFLVSGFQETQYF
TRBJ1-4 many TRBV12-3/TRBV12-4 CASTVTGGATNEKLFF